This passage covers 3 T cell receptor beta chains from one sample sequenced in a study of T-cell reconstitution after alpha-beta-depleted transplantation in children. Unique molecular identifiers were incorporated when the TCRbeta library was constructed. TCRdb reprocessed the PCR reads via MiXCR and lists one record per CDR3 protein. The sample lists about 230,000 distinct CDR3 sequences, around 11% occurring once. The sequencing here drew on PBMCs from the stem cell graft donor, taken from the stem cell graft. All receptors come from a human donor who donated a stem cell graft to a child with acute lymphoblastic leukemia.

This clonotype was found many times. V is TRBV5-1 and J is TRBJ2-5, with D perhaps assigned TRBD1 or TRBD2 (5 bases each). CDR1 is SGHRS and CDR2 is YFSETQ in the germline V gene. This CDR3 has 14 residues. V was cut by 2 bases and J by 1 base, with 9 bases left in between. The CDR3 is CASSFVGPQETQYF. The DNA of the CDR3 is TGCGCCAGCAGCTTTGTGGGACCCCAAGAGACCCAGTACTTC.

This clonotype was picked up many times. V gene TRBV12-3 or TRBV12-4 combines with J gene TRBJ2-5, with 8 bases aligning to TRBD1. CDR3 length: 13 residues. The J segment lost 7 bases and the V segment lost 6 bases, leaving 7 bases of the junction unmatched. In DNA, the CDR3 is TGTGCCAGCAGCCCCCCGGACAGGGCGACCCAGTACTTC. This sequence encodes CASSPPDRATQYF.

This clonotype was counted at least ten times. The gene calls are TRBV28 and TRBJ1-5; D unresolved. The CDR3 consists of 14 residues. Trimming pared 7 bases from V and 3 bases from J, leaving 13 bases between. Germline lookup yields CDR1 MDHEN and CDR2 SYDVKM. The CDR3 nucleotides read TGTGCCAGCATTCGACTAGGTAACAATCAGCCCCAGCATTTT. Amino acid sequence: CASIRLGNNQPQHF.